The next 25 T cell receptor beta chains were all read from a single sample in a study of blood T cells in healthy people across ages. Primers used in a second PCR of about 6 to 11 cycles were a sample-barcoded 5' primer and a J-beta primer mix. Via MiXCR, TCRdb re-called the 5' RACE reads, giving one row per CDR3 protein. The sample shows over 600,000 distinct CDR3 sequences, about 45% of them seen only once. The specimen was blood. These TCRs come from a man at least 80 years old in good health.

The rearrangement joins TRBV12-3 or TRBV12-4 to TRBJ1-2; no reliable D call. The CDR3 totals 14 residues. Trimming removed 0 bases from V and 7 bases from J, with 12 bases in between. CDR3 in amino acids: CASSLALGSRGYTF. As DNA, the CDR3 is TGTGCCAGCAGTTTAGCTCTGGGTTCGCGTGGCTACACCTTC.

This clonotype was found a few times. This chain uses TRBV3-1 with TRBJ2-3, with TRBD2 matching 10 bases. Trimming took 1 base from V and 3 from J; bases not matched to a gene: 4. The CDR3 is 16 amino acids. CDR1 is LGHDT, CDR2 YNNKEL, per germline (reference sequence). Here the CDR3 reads CASSQGLAGVTDTQYF. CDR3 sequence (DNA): TGTGCCAGCAGCCAAGGCCTAGCGGGAGTTACAGATACGCAGTATTTT.

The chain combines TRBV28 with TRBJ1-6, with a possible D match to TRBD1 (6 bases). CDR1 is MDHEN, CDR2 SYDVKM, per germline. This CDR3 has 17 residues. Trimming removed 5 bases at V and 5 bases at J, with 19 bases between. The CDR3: CASSGDETGLHNSPLHF. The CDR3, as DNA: TGTGCCAGCAGTGGGGACGAAACAGGGTTGCATAATTCACCCCTCCACTTT.

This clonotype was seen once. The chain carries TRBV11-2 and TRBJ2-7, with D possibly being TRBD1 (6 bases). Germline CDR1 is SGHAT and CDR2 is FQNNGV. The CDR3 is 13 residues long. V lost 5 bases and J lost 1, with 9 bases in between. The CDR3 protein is CASSDRRSYEQYF. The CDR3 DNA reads TGTGCCAGCAGCGACAGGCGATCCTACGAGCAGTACTTC.

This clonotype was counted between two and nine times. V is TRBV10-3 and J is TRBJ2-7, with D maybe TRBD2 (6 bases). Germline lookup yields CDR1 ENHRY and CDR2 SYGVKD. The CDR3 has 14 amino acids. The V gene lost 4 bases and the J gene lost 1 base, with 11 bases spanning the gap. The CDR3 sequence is CAISAGTGSYEQYF. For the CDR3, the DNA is TGTGCCATCAGTGCCGGGACTGGGTCCTACGAGCAGTACTTC.

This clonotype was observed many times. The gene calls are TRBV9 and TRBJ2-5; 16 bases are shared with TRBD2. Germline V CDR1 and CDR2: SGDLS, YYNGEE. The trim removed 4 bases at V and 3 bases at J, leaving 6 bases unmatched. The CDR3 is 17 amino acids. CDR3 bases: TGTGCCAGCAGCCCTTGGGGACTAGCGGGAGGGAAAGAGACCCAGTACTTC. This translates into CASSPWGLAGGKETQYF.

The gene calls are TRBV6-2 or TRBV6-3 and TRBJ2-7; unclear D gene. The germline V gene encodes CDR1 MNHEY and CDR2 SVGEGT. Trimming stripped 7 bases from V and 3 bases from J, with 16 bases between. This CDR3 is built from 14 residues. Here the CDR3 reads CASTDSPFFYEQYF. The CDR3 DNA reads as TGTGCCAGCACCGATAGCCCTTTTTTCTACGAGCAGTACTTC.

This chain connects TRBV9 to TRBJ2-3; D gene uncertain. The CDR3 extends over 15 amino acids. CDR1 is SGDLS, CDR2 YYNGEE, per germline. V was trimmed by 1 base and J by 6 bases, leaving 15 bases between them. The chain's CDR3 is CASSVLGVAPDTQYF. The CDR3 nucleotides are TGTGCCAGCAGCGTACTTGGTGTAGCCCCCGATACGCAGTATTTT.

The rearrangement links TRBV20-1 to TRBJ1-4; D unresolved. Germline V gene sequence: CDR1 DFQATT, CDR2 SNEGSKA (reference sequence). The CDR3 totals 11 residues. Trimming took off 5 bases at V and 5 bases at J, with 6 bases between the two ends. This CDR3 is CSASLNEKLFF. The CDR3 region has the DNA TGCAGTGCTTCTTTAAATGAAAAACTGTTTTTT.

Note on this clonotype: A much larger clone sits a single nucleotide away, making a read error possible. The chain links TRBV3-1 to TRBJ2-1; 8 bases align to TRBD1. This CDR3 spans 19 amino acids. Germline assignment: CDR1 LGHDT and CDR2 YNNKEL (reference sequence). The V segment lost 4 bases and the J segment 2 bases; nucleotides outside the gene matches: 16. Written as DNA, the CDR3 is TGTGCCAGCAGCCTCTACCTTAATGACAGGGGATCAACCTACAATGAGCAGTTCTTC. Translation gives CASSLYLNDRGSTYNEQFF.

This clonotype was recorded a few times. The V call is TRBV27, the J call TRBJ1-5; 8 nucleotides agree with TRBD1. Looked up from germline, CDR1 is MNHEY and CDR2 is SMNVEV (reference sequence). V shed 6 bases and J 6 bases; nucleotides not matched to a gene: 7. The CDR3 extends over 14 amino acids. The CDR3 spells CASSPQGAGQPQHF. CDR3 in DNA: TGTGCCAGCAGCCCTCAGGGGGCCGGTCAGCCCCAGCATTTT.

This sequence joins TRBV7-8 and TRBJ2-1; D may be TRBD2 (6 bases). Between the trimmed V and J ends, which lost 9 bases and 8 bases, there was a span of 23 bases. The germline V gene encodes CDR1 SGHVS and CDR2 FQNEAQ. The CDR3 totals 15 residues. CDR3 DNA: TGTGCCAGTATCTACTCCGGGAGTTCTGGGGATGAGCAGTTCTTC. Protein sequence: CASIYSGSSGDEQFF.

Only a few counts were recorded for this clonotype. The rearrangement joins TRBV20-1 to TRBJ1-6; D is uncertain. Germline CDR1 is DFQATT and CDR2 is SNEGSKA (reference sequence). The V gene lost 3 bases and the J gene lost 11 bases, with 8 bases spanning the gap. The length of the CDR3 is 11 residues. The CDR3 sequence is CSARSGPPLHF. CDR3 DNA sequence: TGCAGTGCTAGGTCCGGTCCACCCCTCCACTTT.

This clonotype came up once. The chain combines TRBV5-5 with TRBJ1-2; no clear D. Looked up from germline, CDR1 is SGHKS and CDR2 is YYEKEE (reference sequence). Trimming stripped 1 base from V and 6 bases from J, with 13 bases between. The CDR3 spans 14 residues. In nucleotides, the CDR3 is TGTGCCAGCAGCTTGATCAGTCAGCGAGATGGCTACACCTTC. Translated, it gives CASSLISQRDGYTF.

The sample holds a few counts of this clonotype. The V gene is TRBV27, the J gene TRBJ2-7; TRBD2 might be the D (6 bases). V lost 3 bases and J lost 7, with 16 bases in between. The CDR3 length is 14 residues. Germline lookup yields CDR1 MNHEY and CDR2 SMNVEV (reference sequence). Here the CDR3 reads CASSFGAGSMEQYF. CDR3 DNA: TGTGCCAGCAGTTTTGGAGCGGGCAGTATGGAGCAGTACTTC.

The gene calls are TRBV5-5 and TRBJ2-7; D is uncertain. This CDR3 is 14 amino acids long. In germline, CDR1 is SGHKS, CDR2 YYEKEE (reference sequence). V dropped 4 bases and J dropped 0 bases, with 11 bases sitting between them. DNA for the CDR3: TGTGCCAGCAGCCGCCAGTGGAGCTCCTACGAGCAGTACTTC. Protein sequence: CASSRQWSSYEQYF.

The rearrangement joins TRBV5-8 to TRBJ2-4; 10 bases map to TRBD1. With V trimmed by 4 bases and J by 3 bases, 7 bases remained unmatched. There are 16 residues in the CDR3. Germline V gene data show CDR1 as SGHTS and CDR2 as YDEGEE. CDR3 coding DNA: TGTGCCAGCAGCCCCGGGACAGGGGAAGGCAAAAACATTCAGTACTTC. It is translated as CASSPGTGEGKNIQYF. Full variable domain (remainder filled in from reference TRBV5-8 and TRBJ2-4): EAGVTQSPTHLIKTRGQQATLRCSPISGHTSVYWYQQALGLGLQFLLWYDEGEERNRGNFPPRFSGRQFPNYSSELNVNALELEDSALYLCASSPGTGEGKNIQYFGAGTRLSVL.

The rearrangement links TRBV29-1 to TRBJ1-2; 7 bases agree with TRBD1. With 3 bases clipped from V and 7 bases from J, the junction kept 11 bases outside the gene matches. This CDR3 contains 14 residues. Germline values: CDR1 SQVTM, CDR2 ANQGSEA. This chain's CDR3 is CSVETGHEVGGYTF. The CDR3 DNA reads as TGCAGCGTTGAGACAGGGCACGAGGTCGGTGGCTACACCTTC.

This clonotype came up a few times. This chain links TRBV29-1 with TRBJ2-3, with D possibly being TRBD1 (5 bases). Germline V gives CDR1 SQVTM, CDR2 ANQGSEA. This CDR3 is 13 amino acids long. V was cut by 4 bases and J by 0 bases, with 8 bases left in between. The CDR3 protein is CSVGQGSTDTQYF. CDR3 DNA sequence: TGCAGCGTTGGTCAGGGTAGCACAGATACGCAGTATTTT.

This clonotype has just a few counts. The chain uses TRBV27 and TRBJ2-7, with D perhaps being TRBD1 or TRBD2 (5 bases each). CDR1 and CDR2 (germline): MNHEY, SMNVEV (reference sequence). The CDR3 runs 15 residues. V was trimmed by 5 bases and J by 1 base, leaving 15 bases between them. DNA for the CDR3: TGTGCCAGCAGTCCCCAACGGGACGCATCCTACGAGCAGTACTTC. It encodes CASSPQRDASYEQYF.

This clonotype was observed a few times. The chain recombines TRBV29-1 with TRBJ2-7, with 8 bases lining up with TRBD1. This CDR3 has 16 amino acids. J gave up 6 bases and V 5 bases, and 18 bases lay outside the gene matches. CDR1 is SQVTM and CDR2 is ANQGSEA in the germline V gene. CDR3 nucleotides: TGCAGCGTTTCTAGCAGTCCCGGGACAGGTGGGGGCGAGCAGTACTTC. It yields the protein CSVSSSPGTGGGEQYF.

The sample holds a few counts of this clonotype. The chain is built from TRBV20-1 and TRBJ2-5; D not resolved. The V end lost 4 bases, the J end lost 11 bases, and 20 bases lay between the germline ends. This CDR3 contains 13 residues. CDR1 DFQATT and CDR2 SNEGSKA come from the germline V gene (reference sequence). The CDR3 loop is CSAKTDWNNEQYF. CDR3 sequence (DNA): TGCAGTGCTAAAACTGACTGGAACAATGAGCAGTACTTC.

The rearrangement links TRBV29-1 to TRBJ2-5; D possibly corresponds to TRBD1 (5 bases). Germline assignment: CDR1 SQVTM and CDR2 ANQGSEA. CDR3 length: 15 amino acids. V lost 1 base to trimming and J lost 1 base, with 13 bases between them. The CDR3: CSVEGGSRAQETQYF. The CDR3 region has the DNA TGCAGCGTTGAAGGTGGTAGCAGGGCCCAAGAGACCCAGTACTTC.

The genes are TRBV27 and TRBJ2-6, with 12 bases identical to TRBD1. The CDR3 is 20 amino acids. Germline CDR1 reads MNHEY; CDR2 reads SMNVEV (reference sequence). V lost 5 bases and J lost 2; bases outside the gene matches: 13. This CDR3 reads CASSPQEWDRGRPGANVLTF. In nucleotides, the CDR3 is TGTGCCAGCAGTCCCCAGGAATGGGACAGGGGGCGCCCTGGGGCCAACGTCCTGACTTTC.

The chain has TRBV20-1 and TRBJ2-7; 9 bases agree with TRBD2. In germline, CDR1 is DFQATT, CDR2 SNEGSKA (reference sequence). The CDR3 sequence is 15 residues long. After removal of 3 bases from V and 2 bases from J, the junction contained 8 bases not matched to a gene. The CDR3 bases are TGCAGTGCTAGGGCTAGCGGGAATTCCCCCTACGAGCAGTACTTC. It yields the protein CSARASGNSPYEQYF.